The 14 T cell receptor beta chains below were found in one sample sequenced in a study of siplizumab effects on memory and regulatory T cells. Sequencing was performed with immunoSEQ multiplex PCR; in TCRdb, only in-frame clones are kept and a portion is missing. The sample consists of 600 or so clones, about three fifths of them appearing once. The antigens of these receptors remain unknown. The mixed lymphocyte reaction cells were grown together in coculture at 37°C for less than 7 days. The sample consisted of CFSE-low (dividing) CD4+ T cells sorted from an allogeneic mixed lymphocyte reaction. The receptor source for this set is a human donor in good health; the cells came from an allogeneic mixed lymphocyte reaction.

This clone occurred a few times. This chain connects TRBV2 to TRBJ2-7; no firm D call. The CDR3 consists of 11 residues. V lost 5 bases to trimming and J lost 2 bases, with 4 bases between them. Germline V gives CDR1 SNHLY, CDR2 FYNNEI. Here the CDR3 reads CASSIAYEQYF. CDR3 sequence (DNA): TGTGCCAGCAGTATAGCCTACGAGCAGTACTTC.

The rearrangement joins TRBV7-9 to TRBJ1-4; TRBD1 matches 11 bases. The CDR3 consists of 17 residues. CDR1 is SEHNR, CDR2 FQNEAQ, per germline (reference sequence). Trimming removed 1 base from V and 7 bases from J; junction bases left unmatched: 8. The CDR3 sequence is CASSLGTGGGIFEKLFF. The CDR3 bases are TGTGCCAGCAGCTTAGGGACAGGGGGCGGTATCTTTGAAAAACTGTTTTTT. The entire variable domain, with the rest obtained from reference TRBV7-9 and TRBJ1-4, is as follows: DTGVSQNPRHKITKRGQNVTFRCDPISEHNRLYWYRQTLGQGPEFLTYFQNEAQLEKSRLLSDRFSAERPKGSFSTLEIQRTEQGDSAMYLCASSLGTGGGIFEKLFFGSGTQLSVL.

The rearrangement uses TRBV11-3 and TRBJ2-2; no clear D. This CDR3 is 12 amino acids long. Between the trimmed V and J ends, which lost 4 bases and 7 bases, there was a span of 7 bases. Germline CDR1 SGHNT, CDR2 YENEEA. The DNA of the CDR3 is TGTGCCAGCAGCTCGGAAAGCGGGGAGCTGTTTTTT. This gives the protein CASSSESGELFF.

This chain uses TRBV7-3 with TRBJ2-3; 16 bases match TRBD2. V was pared by 4 bases and J by 5 bases, with 3 bases of the junction left unmatched. CDR1 and CDR2 from the germline V gene are SGHTA and FQGTGA. This CDR3 spans 16 amino acids. In DNA, the CDR3 is TGTGCCAGCAGCTCGGGACTAGCGGGAGGGGAAGATACGCAGTATTTT. This gives the protein CASSSGLAGGEDTQYF. Using reference TRBV7-3 and TRBJ2-3 for the parts outside the CDR3, the full variable domain is GAGVSQTPSNKVTEKGKYVELRCDPISGHTALYWYRQSLGQGPEFLIYFQGTGAADDSGLPNDRFFAVRPEGSVSTLKIQRTERGDSAVYLCASSSGLAGGEDTQYFGPGTRLTVL.

This rearrangement joins TRBV1 to TRBJ2-6. TRBV1 is tagged as a pseudogene. There are 19 residues in the CDR3. CDR3 amino acids: CTSRAYSLCTQSRANVLTF. The CDR3 nucleotides are TGCACCAGCAGGGCTTATAGTTTGTGCACACAAAGTCGGGCCAACGTCCTGACTTTC.

Only a few counts were recorded for this clone. The chain carries TRBV19 and TRBJ2-7; 8 positions match TRBD1. Germline-derived CDR1 and CDR2 are LNHDA and SQIVND (reference sequence). CDR3 length: 15 residues. Trimming at V came to 4 bases and at J to 1 base, leaving 6 bases not matched to a gene. Here the CDR3 reads CASSRLDRDSYEQYF. The CDR3 DNA reads as TGTGCCAGTAGTAGACTGGACAGGGATTCCTACGAGCAGTACTTC.

V is TRBV6-1 and J is TRBJ2-3; a possible D gene is TRBD2 (6 bases). The CDR3 has 14 residues. Looked up from germline, CDR1 is MNHNS and CDR2 is SASEGT. Trimming cost V 8 bases and J 5 bases, with 17 bases left between them. In nucleotides, the CDR3 is TGTGCCAGCGTTGGGGGGAGGTATGAAGATACGCAGTATTTT. This sequence encodes CASVGGRYEDTQYF.

The chain joins TRBV27 to TRBJ2-5, with a weak D call TRBD2 (5 bases). The CDR3 length is 16 residues. Trimming cost V 0 bases and J 4 bases, with 15 bases left between them. Germline V gene sequence: CDR1 MNHEY, CDR2 SMNVEV (reference sequence). The CDR3 sequence is CASSLSGLTEGETQYF. CDR3 DNA: TGTGCCAGCAGTTTATCGGGGTTAACCGAGGGAGAGACCCAGTACTTC.

The rearrangement uses TRBV5-1 and TRBJ1-6; weak D call: TRBD1 (6 bases). In germline, CDR1 is SGHRS, CDR2 YFSETQ. This CDR3 has 14 amino acids. V shed 2 bases and J shed 9 bases, with 12 bases lying between them. The CDR3 DNA follows: TGCGCCAGCAGCTTCCGGCAGGGGACTTCACCCCTCCACTTT. Amino acids: CASSFRQGTSPLHF.

This clone was observed a few times. The chain has TRBV28 and TRBJ2-7; 8 bases match TRBD2. V shed 6 bases and J 6 bases; nucleotides not matched to a gene: 10. Germline assignment: CDR1 MDHEN and CDR2 SYDVKM. This CDR3 region has 14 residues. Written as DNA, the CDR3 is TGTGCCAGCAGGCCAAGCGGGAGTGGATCCGAGCAGTACTTC. It specifies CASRPSGSGSEQYF.

CDR3 amino acids: CSVGRGSTEAFF. In nucleotides, the CDR3 is TGCAGCGTTGGCCGGGGAAGCACTGAAGCTTTCTTT. This sequence joins TRBV29-1 and TRBJ1-1; D gene uncertain. The V end lost 4 bases, the J end lost 4 bases, and 10 bases lay between the germline ends. The germline gives CDR1 SQVTM, CDR2 ANQGSEA. The length of the CDR3 is 12 residues.

V usage is TRBV30 and J usage is TRBJ1-6; D is unclear. The CDR3 totals 13 residues. V lost 4 bases, J lost 8 bases, and 12 bases lay in between. Germline V gene data show CDR1 as GTSNPN and CDR2 as SVGIG (reference sequence). The CDR3 loop is CAWTDRTDSPLHF. CDR3 bases: TGTGCCTGGACAGACCGCACTGATTCACCCCTCCACTTT.

The CDR3 sequence: CASRVALGRTNSPLHF. CDR3 coding DNA: TGTGCCAGCAGGGTGGCGTTGGGACGTACTAATTCACCCCTCCACTTT. The chain carries TRBV27 and TRBJ1-6, with D possibly matching TRBD1 (5 bases). Trimming took off 6 bases at V and 6 bases at J, with 18 bases between the two ends. Germline V gene lookup returns CDR1 MNHEY and CDR2 SMNVEV (reference sequence). This CDR3 region has 16 residues.

The rearrangement uses TRBV7-2 and TRBJ1-4; TRBD1 agrees at 8 bases. Germline trimming cut 1 base from V and 5 bases from J; bases unmatched to any gene: 3. The CDR3 has 15 residues. The germline V gene has CDR1 SGHTA and CDR2 FQGNSA. CDR3 nucleotides: TGTGCCAGCAGCTTAGAGACAGGGGTAAATGAAAAACTGTTTTTT. This encodes CASSLETGVNEKLFF. Complete variable domain (other parts from reference TRBV7-2 and TRBJ1-4): GAGVSQSPSNKVTEKGKDVELRCDPISGHTALYWYRQSLGQGLEFLIYFQGNSAPDKSGLPSDRFSAERTGGSVSTLTIQRTQQEDSAVYLCASSLETGVNEKLFFGSGTQLSVL.